This T cell receptor beta chain stems from a study of human T cells and chemical hapten exposure. Study at large: Upper inner arm skin measuring approximately 2 cm by approximately 2 cm received 2% DPC for sensitization. Throughout a study of about 6 months, patients underwent weekly scalp administration of diphenylcyclopropenone doses.

One entry per CDR3 protein results from TCRdb running MiXCR on the RACE reads. The profile shows some 350,000 distinct CDR3 sequences, nearly 6.5% of them singletons. The CDR3 has 12 amino acids. The germline V gene encodes CDR1 SGHDN and CDR2 FVKESK. Trimming took 6 bases from V and 3 from J, leaving 8 bases between them. Study findings and constraints: The donor cohort had alopecia, so its immune response may not match that of healthy people.

This clonotype has more than one count but fewer than ten. The antigen remains unidentified. Time point here: patch test 2, 6 weeks after DPC sensitization. The treatment is: therapeutic diphenylcyclopropenone sensitization with weekly scalp DPC. Blood draws preceded each patch test application. This chain joins TRBV14 and TRBJ1-2; the D is unclear. This clonotype was obtained from a woman aged 18-29 years with alopecia areata. Some clones in this sample may be carry-over from other donors' samples. The source material was whole blood, sampled in connection with sensitization to the hapten diphenylcyclopropenone (DPC). The CDR3 loop reads CASRGFDYGYTF. CDR3 DNA sequence: TGTGCCAGCAGGGGGTTCGACTATGGCTACACCTTC.